Below are 3 T cell receptor beta chains sequenced from a single sample in a study of blood T cell repertoires in COVID-19. The method was immunoSEQ multiplex PCR; TCRdb's version includes in-frame clones alone and lacks a portion of them. The table has hundreds of thousands of clones, 80% to 90% seen once. Sequencing used peripheral blood. The origin of the receptors is a woman under 30 with acute or convalescent COVID-19.

On this clone: This CDR3 is also generated by other DNA sequences in the sample. The V gene is TRBV4-1, the J gene TRBJ2-7; D unclear. The CDR3 has 13 amino acids. Looked up from germline, CDR1 is MGHRA and CDR2 is YSYEKL. Between the trimmed V and J ends, which lost 1 base and 1 base, there was a span of 5 bases. Here the CDR3 DNA reads TGCGCCAGCAGCCAAGGTCCGTCCTACGAGCAGTACTTC. Protein sequence: CASSQGPSYEQYF.

The rearrangement joins TRBV6-4 to TRBJ2-3; 7 nucleotides agree with TRBD1. The CDR3 consists of 15 residues. The germline V gene encodes CDR1 MRHNA and CDR2 SNTAGT. J gave up 1 base and V 2 bases, and 3 bases lay outside the gene matches. The CDR3 DNA reads TGTGCCAGCAGTGACGGGCAGGGGGGCACAGATACGCAGTATTTT. This sequence encodes CASSDGQGGTDTQYF.

V usage is TRBV5-4 and J usage is TRBJ1-2, with D perhaps matching TRBD1 (5 bases). This CDR3 has 13 amino acids. V lost 2 bases and J 2 bases, leaving 7 bases between the germline ends. Germline CDR1 and CDR2: SGHNT and YYREEE (reference sequence). CDR3 in amino acids: CASSFPGNYGYTF. CDR3 sequence (DNA): TGTGCCAGCAGCTTCCCAGGGAACTATGGCTACACCTTC. Full variable domain (outside the CDR3, taken from reference TRBV5-4 and TRBJ1-2): ETGVTQSPTHLIKTRGQQVTLRCSSQSGHNTVSWYQQALGQGPQFIFQYYREEENGRGNFPPRFSGLQFPNYSSELNVNALELDDSALYLCASSFPGNYGYTFGSGTRLTVV.